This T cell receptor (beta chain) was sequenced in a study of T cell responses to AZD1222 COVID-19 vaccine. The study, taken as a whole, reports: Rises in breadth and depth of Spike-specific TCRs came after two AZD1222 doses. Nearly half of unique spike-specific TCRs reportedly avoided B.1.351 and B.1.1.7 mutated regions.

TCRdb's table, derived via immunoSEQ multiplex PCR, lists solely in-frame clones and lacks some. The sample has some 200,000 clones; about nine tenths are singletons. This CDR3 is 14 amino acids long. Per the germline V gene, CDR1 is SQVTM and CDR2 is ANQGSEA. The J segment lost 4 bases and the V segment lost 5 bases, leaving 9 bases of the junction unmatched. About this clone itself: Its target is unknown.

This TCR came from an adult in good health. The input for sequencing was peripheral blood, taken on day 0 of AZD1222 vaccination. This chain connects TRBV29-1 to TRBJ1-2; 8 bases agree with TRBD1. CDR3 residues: CSVILQGVGYGYTF. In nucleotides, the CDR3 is TGCAGCGTTATCCTACAGGGGGTTGGCTATGGCTACACCTTC.